This TCR beta chain derives from a study of shared clonotypes between healthy human individuals. Terminally differentiated effector memory CD45RA+ cells were left out of the naive CD8 fraction, which was CD45RO-negative and positively selected for CCR7. Generated by immunoSEQ multiplex PCR, the TCRdb table keeps only in-frame clones and is missing some. The data show 2 million to 2.5 million clones, about 92% seen once. The V segment lost 11 bases and the J segment 1 base; nucleotides outside the gene matches: 15. The CDR3 totals 17 residues. The V gene's germline CDR1 is ENHRY and CDR2 SYGVKD. Material for sequencing was naive CD8+ T cells from PBMCs. The source of this sequence is a man in his late teens or twenties in good health. Some clones in this sample may be carry-over from other donors' samples. This sequence joins TRBV10-3 and TRBJ1-3, with 9 bases aligning to TRBD1. In nucleotides, the CDR3 is TGTGCCGCGGCCGGGACAGGGTTAAGTTGGTCTGGAAACACCATATATTTT. It codes for CAAAGTGLSWSGNTIYF.